The 3 T cell receptor beta chains reported below all come from one sample, sequenced in a study of T cells in localized non-small cell lung cancer. TCRdb's table, derived via immunoSEQ multiplex PCR, lists solely in-frame clones and lacks some. This table has about 3,000 clones, under 30% appearing once. The material sequenced was lung tumor tissue, taken before any cancer treatment. Receptors were obtained from a female donor older than 55 with stage II squamous cell lung carcinoma.

The rearrangement joins TRBV18 to TRBJ1-5, with D possibly matching TRBD1 (6 bases). Trimming pared 1 base from V and 3 bases from J, leaving 13 bases between. The CDR3 consists of 16 residues. Germline assignment: CDR1 KGHSH and CDR2 LQKENI. The CDR3 loop is CASSPRRQGTNQPQHF. CDR3 nucleotides: TGTGCCAGCTCACCACGGCGGCAGGGGACCAATCAGCCCCAGCATTTT.

The rearrangement joins TRBV15 to TRBJ1-2; 7 bases fit TRBD1. The CDR3 contains 16 residues. Germline V gives CDR1 LNHNV, CDR2 YYDKDF (reference sequence). J was trimmed by 2 bases and V by 0 bases; bases with no gene match: 6. The CDR3 bases are TGTGCCACCAGCAGAGATCGAACAGGGGCGAACTATGGCTACACCTTC. It translates to CATSRDRTGANYGYTF.

The rearrangement uses TRBV28 and TRBJ1-2; 7 bases line up with TRBD1. Germline assignment: CDR1 MDHEN and CDR2 SYDVKM. CDR3 length: 13 amino acids. The V segment lost 6 bases and the J segment 6 bases; nucleotides outside the gene matches: 7. CDR3: CASSRTGADGYTF. In DNA, the CDR3 is TGTGCCAGCAGCCGAACAGGGGCAGATGGCTACACCTTC.